This TCR beta chain derives from a study of identical twins. Study-level results: The study based its conclusions on cross-sectional statistical analysis and did not follow the same donors. Clonotypes of the beta chain that were abundant in cord blood carried fewer insertions (memory repertoires showed none).

The CDR3 has 12 residues. CDR1 and CDR2 from the germline V gene are SQVTM and ANQGSEA. V gave up 5 bases and J gave up 1 base, with 8 bases separating them. This clonotype was seen more than once but under ten times. What it binds is unknown. TCRdb processed the 5' RACE reads anew with MiXCR; each CDR3 protein has one entry. The table lists some 440,000 distinct CDR3 sequences, approximately 24% of them singletons. In addition, the sample was reused for a study of T cells expressing NK-cell markers.

The sequence was obtained from a woman in her late teens or twenties in good health. Sequencing was done on a sample of CD4+ T cells sorted from blood. The chain is built from TRBV29-1 and TRBJ2-5; unclear D gene. CDR3 in DNA: TGCAGCGTTCATTGGGGCCAAGAGACCCAGTACTTC. Amino acid sequence: CSVHWGQETQYF.